This T cell receptor beta chain was recorded in a study of OX40 agonist ivuxolimab in advanced cancers. The study in broad terms: Ivuxolimab, which targeted the costimulatory receptor OX40 (CD134), was an agonistic, fully human IgG2 monoclonal antibody. Partial responses were achieved by three dose-escalation patients, of whom one had hepatocellular carcinoma and two had cutaneous melanoma. The paper describes the monotherapy dose-escalation part (N = 52 patients) of the phase I trial of ivuxolimab. Patients were allowed to have had prior anti-PD-1, anti-PD-L1 or anti-CTLA-4 therapy, and approximately 40% of the dose-escalation patients had previously received checkpoint inhibitors. The dose-escalation cohort was around 84% male with a mean age of around 64 years, ranging from roughly 20 to 80. Intravenous ivuxolimab was administered to patients every 2 weeks at six dose levels: 0.01, 0.1, 0.3, 1.5, 3 and 10 mg/kg. The purpose of peripheral TCRbeta sequencing was to test whether ivuxolimab changed TCR sequence diversity and led to clonal T-cell expansion. Among the approximately 54 dose-escalation patients, about 20 had hepatocellular carcinoma, about 15 melanoma, 9 renal cell carcinoma and 9 head and neck cancer.

For sequencing of the TCRbeta CDR3 region, genomic DNA was extracted from the sorted cells. The immunoSEQ Assay was used to sequence the TCRbeta CDR3 regions. The clones in this table, taken by TCRdb from immuneACCESS, are in-frame only. Not every clone is retained; where verified, under half of the shortfall comes from an unresolved V gene, and the cause of the rest is unknown. Here the sample has 50,000 to 75,000 clones; roughly four fifths occur a single time. 3.4% of the sample is taken by the ten largest. Patients with a history of autoimmune disease or receiving systemic immunosuppression were excluded from the trial. Peripheral blood for TCR sequencing was drawn from every dose cohort at baseline, at cycle 4 day 1 and at cycle 7 day 1. Samples came from an open-label, multicenter, first-in-human phase I dose-escalation trial of ivuxolimab. Adults with locally advanced or metastatic melanoma, renal cell, hepatocellular, or head and neck squamous cell carcinoma were enrolled in the trial. Before TCR sequencing, CD4+ T cells and CD8+ T cells were sorted from peripheral blood as separate populations.

This clone has a single count. The target of this receptor is not known. It has no much larger one-base neighbor in the sample; base qualities were not kept. The germline V end is reduced by 10 bases and the J end by 3 bases; junction bases left unmatched: 8. The germline V gene provides CDR1 ENHRY and CDR2 SYGVKD. Its CDR3 holds 14 amino acids, cysteine through phenylalanine. Only the CDR3 region is kept as DNA, spanning 42 bases read in frame from base 1. Overall results and qualifications from the work: After ivuxolimab, more expanded clones were found on average in CD8+ T cells than in CD4+ T cells. Low levels of normalized T-cell clonal expansion were also seen in some patients who did not respond. Partial responders in the 0.1-3.0 mg/kg groups had among the lowest normalized peripheral clonal expansion, especially among CD8+ T cells. At doses of 0.1 to 3.0 mg/kg, clonal expansion of both CD4+ and CD8+ blood T cells was observed from baseline to week 6. The antigen specificity of the clonally expanded peripheral T cells was not determined.

The sequence joins TRBV10-3 to TRBJ2-3; 9 middle bases align to TRBD1. The sequences come from CD4+ or CD8+ T cells sorted from blood, collected in a trial of the OX40 agonist ivuxolimab. The sequence came from an adult with an advanced solid tumor such as melanoma, head and neck, liver or kidney cancer. At the DNA level, the sequence is TGTGCCACCAACAGGGGGCCCGGTACAGATACGCAGTATTTT. This is translated as CATNRGPGTDTQYF.